This is a list of T cell receptor beta chains from one sample in a study of blood T cell repertoires in COVID-19. Clones were sequenced by immunoSEQ multiplex PCR, and TCRdb holds only the in-frame ones, with some missing. The table shows about 130,000 clones, with about 76% occurring only once. Sequenced material: peripheral blood. Every receptor here comes from a woman between 55 and 75 years old with active or convalescent COVID-19. Each CDR3 is given with its conserved first and last residue. The order of the fields is clone size, V gene, D gene, J gene, CDR3 DNA, CDR3 protein. The D gene is left open where the match is weak. The listing skips clone size in some rows; elsewhere it reads once, few, many or a size class.

>once|TRBV11-2|NA|TRBJ2-2
TGTGCCAGCAGCCTAGGTACAGCGAACACCGGGGAGCTGTTTTTT
CASSLGTANTGELFF
>few|TRBV23-1|TRBD1|TRBJ1-6
TGCGCCAGCAGTCAATCGACCGGGACAGGGGCTTATAATTCACCCCTCCACTTT
CASSQSTGTGAYNSPLHF
>NA|TRBV7-9|TRBD2|TRBJ2-3
TGTGCCAGCAGCTTAGGAGGCGTAGCGGGGGACTCAGATACGCAGTATTTT
CASSLGGVAGDSDTQYF
>NA|TRBV18|TRBD1|TRBJ2-7
TGTGCCAGCTCACCGACAGGGCACGAGCAGTACTTC
CASSPTGHEQYF
>few|TRBV11-2|NA|TRBJ1-1
TGTGCCAGCAGCCTTACTACAGGAATCACCGAAGCTTTCTTT
CASSLTTGITEAFF
>NA|TRBV9|TRBD1|TRBJ1-2
TGTGCCAGCACGCCCGAGACAGGGGGGATTGCATATGGCTACACCTTC
CASTPETGGIAYGYTF
>few|TRBV27|TRBD1|TRBJ1-5
TGTGCCAGCGCCGAGAGGGGGCACGACCAGCCCCAGCATTTT
CASAERGHDQPQHF
>NA|TRBV6-2/TRBV6-3|TRBD2|TRBJ2-4
TGTGCCAGCGGCCTAGCGGGAAACATTCAGTACTTC
CASGLAGNIQYF
>few|TRBV5-4|TRBD2|TRBJ2-5
TGTGCCAGCAGCTTGGCGGTAGCGGGGGAGACCCAGTACTTC
CASSLAVAGETQYF
>few|TRBV7-6|NA|TRBJ1-1
TGTGCCAGCAGCTTAGCGGGGGGGATGAACACTGAAGCTTTCTTT
CASSLAGGMNTEAFF
>NA|TRBV21-1|NA|TRBJ1-2
TGTGCCAGCAGCCGATCACCTATTCGGGGGAGAACAGATAAAGGCTGTATGATGCGCTACACCTTC
CASSRSPIRGRTDKGCMMRYTF
>NA|TRBV5-4|TRBD2|TRBJ2-3
TGTGCCAGCAGCGGCGGACGGGGGGGCCAGGATACGCAGTATTTT
CASSGGRGGQDTQYF
>NA|TRBV30|NA|TRBJ1-1
TGTGCCTGGTTGGCGGAAGTGAACACTGAAGCTTTCTTT
CAWLAEVNTEAFF
>NA|TRBV7-2|NA|TRBJ1-5
TGTGCCAGCAGCCCCGAGGGGGGCAATCAGCCCCAGCATTTT
CASSPEGGNQPQHF
>NA|TRBV28|TRBD1|TRBJ1-3
TGTGCCAGCAGCTCCCCTTCTCCGGACAGGGTACCTGGAAACACCATATATTTT
CASSSPSPDRVPGNTIYF
>NA|TRBV7-9|NA|TRBJ2-7
TGTGCCAGCAGTTATCCCACGGGATACGAGCAGTACTTC
CASSYPTGYEQYF
>few|TRBV15|TRBD1|TRBJ2-7
TGTGCCACCAGCGTTTGGGACAGCCCGATCGAGCAGTACTTC
CATSVWDSPIEQYF
>few|TRBV5-1|NA|TRBJ1-1
TGCGCCAGCAGCTCGGGGGGGCTTATGAACACTGAAGCTTTCTTT
CASSSGGLMNTEAFF
>NA|TRBV7-2|NA|TRBJ2-3
TGTGCCAGCAGCCTCAGAACCCCTAGCACAGATACGCAGTATTTT
CASSLRTPSTDTQYF
>NA|TRBV9|NA|TRBJ2-5
TGTGCCAGCAGCGTAATTGCAGGAGAGACCCAGTACTTC
CASSVIAGETQYF
>NA|TRBV28|NA|TRBJ1-5
TGTGCCAGCAGGCACCGGGCGGGGCAGCCCCAGCATTTT
CASRHRAGQPQHF
>NA|TRBV5-8|TRBD1|TRBJ1-1
TGTGCCAGCGCCACCGGGACAGGGACCTTGAGGACTGAAGCTTTCTTT
CASATGTGTLRTEAFF
>once|TRBV7-3|TRBD2|TRBJ2-3
TGTGCCAGCAGCTTAACACCGGGAGGGCTCCCTAGCACAGATACGCAGTATTTT
CASSLTPGGLPSTDTQYF
>NA|TRBV7-8|NA|TRBJ2-1
TGTGCCAGCACGGCGGACAGATTATACAATGAGCAGTTCTTC
CASTADRLYNEQFF
>NA|TRBV6-5|NA|TRBJ2-3
TGTGCCAGCAGTCCCCTCCTAGGAGTTGTGGATACGCAGTATTTT
CASSPLLGVVDTQYF
>NA|TRBV30|NA|TRBJ2-5
TGTGCCTGGAGCCGCTCCGGCCAAGAGACCCAGTACTTC
CAWSRSGQETQYF
>NA|TRBV5-1|TRBD2|TRBJ2-5
TGCGCCAGCAGCATCCAAGCGGGGGGGTCGGAGACCCAGTACTTC
CASSIQAGGSETQYF
>NA|TRBV10-3|TRBD1|TRBJ2-5
TGTGCCATCAGTGGACAGGGTTTAGAGCCCCAGTACTTC
CAISGQGLEPQYF
>NA|TRBV5-1|NA|TRBJ1-2
TGCGCCAGCAGCTTGAGCACGGGGGCTAACTATGGCTACACCTTC
CASSLSTGANYGYTF
>NA|TRBV5-6|NA|TRBJ1-3
TGTGCCAGCAGCGGGGGCTACGAGGCAAACACCATATATTTT
CASSGGYEANTIYF
>NA|TRBV5-1|NA|TRBJ2-5
TGCGCCAGCAGCCGACGCGGCACGGAAGAGACCCAGTACTTC
CASSRRGTEETQYF
>NA|TRBV29-1|NA|TRBJ1-4
TGCAGCGTTGAAGGGCCTGGCTCCGGGCTGTTTTTT
CSVEGPGSGLFF
>few|TRBV5-5|TRBD2|TRBJ2-1
TGTGCCAGCAGCGTAAGCGGGGGGAGCTACAATGAGCAGTTCTTC
CASSVSGGSYNEQFF
>NA|TRBV5-1|NA|TRBJ1-1
TGCGCCAGCAGCCCCAGCAGGTTGAACACTGAAGCTTTCTTT
CASSPSRLNTEAFF
>NA|TRBV15|TRBD1|TRBJ1-1
TGTGCCACCTCGGGACAGCTGAACACTGAAGCTTTCTTT
CATSGQLNTEAFF
>NA|TRBV7-2|TRBD2|TRBJ2-7
TGTGCCAGCAGGCTGACTAGCGGGAGCTCCTACGAGCAGTACTTC
CASRLTSGSSYEQYF
>NA|TRBV11-2|NA|TRBJ1-6
TGTGCCAGCAGCCAGAATTCACCCCTCCACTTT
CASSQNSPLHF
>once|TRBV19|NA|TRBJ2-3
TGTGCCAGTAGAAGGCACGCGGCAGATACGCAGTATTTT
CASRRHAADTQYF
>NA|TRBV19|NA|TRBJ2-1
TGTGCCAGTAGTATTGGGCTAGCGTACAATGAGCAGTTCTTC
CASSIGLAYNEQFF
>NA|TRBV6-2/TRBV6-3|TRBD2|TRBJ2-3
TGTGCCAGCAGTCGCGGACTAGCGGGAGAGAGGGCGTTTTGG
CASSRGLAGERAFW
>NA|TRBV11-3|NA|TRBJ1-1
TGTGCCAGCAGCTTAGCGTCAGGTAGGAACACTGAAGCTTTCTTT
CASSLASGRNTEAFF
>few|TRBV28|TRBD1|TRBJ1-6
TGTGCCAGCAGCCCCTCTCGGACAGGCTCCTATAATTCACCCCTCCACTTT
CASSPSRTGSYNSPLHF
>NA|TRBV7-2|TRBD2|TRBJ2-5
TGTGCCAGCAGCTTAGGACTAGCGGGAGTCACGAAGACCCAGTACTTC
CASSLGLAGVTKTQYF
>NA|TRBV7-3|TRBD2|TRBJ2-5
TGTGCCAGCAGCTTCCAGGCGGGAGGGGCAGAGACCCAGTACTTC
CASSFQAGGAETQYF
>NA|TRBV5-1|TRBD1|TRBJ1-6
TGCGCCAGCAGCTTTACAGGGGCCTCCGGTTCACCCCTCCACTTT
CASSFTGASGSPLHF
>NA|TRBV4-1|NA|TRBJ2-3
TGCGCCAGCAGCGAGATTCGGGGGTTTAATGCAGATACGCAGTATTTT
CASSEIRGFNADTQYF
>NA|TRBV29-1|NA|TRBJ2-7
TGCAGCGTTGACCCGCCCATGGAGGACTACGAGCAGTACTTC
CSVDPPMEDYEQYF
>NA|TRBV2|TRBD2|TRBJ2-1
TGTGCCAGCAGTGAGCAAGCGGGGAGCTCCTACAATGAGCAGTTCTTC
CASSEQAGSSYNEQFF
>NA|TRBV2|NA|TRBJ1-5
TGTGCCAGCAGTGGGGTTGGACCCGGAGGGCCCCAGCATTTT
CASSGVGPGGPQHF